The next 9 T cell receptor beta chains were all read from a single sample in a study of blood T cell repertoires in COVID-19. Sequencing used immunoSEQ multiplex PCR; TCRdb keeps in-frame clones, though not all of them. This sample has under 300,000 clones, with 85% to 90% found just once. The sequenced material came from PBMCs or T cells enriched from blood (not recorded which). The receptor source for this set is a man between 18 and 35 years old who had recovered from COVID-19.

CDR3 in amino acids: CASSLGGPEAFF. The CDR3 DNA is TGTGCCAGCAGCTTGGGAGGCCCTGAAGCTTTCTTT. The genes are TRBV7-8 and TRBJ1-1, with no clear D. The CDR3 length is 12 residues. In germline, CDR1 is SGHVS, CDR2 FQNEAQ. V was cut by 3 bases and J by 6 bases, with 8 bases left in between.

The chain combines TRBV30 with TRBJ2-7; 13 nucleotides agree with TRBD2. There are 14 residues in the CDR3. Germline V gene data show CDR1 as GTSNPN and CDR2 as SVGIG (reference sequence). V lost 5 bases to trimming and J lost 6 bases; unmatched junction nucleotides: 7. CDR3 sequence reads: CAWGRLAGGGEQYF. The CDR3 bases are TGTGCCTGGGGGAGACTAGCGGGAGGTGGCGAGCAGTACTTC.

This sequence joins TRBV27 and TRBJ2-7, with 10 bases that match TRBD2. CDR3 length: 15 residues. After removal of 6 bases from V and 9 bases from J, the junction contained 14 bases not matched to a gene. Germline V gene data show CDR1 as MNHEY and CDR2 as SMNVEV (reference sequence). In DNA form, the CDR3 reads TGTGCCAGCAGCTCCTACGGGACTAGCGACCTCGGGCAGTACTTC. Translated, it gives CASSSYGTSDLGQYF.

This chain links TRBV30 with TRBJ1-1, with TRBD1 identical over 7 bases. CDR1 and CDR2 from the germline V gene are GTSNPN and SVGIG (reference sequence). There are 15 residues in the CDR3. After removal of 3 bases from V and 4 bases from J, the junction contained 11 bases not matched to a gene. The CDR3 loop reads CAWSDRGRAGTEAFF. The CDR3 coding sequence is TGTGCCTGGAGCGATAGGGGGCGAGCTGGCACTGAAGCTTTCTTT.

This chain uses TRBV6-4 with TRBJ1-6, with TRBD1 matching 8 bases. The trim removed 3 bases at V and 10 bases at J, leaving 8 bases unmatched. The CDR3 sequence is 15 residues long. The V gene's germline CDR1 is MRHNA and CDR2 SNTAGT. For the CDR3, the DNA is TGTGCCAGCAGTGAAGACAGGGGCGTAGGGTCACCCCTCCACTTT. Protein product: CASSEDRGVGSPLHF.

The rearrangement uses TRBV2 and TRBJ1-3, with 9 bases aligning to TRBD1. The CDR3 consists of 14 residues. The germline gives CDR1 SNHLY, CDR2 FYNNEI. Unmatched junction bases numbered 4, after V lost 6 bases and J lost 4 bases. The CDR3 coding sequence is TGTGCCAGCAGAATACAGGGGGCGGGAAACACCATATATTTT. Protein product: CASRIQGAGNTIYF.

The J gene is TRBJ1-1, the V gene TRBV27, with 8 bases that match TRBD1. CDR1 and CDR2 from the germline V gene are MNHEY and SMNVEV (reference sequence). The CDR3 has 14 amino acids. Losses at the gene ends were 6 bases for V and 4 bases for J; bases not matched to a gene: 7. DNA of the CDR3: TGTGCCAGCAGCCGCTCGGGACAGGCCACTGAAGCTTTCTTT. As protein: CASSRSGQATEAFF.

This CDR3 reads CASSHGTGRVSYTF. The CDR3 DNA is TGTGCCAGCAGTCACGGGACAGGGCGAGTAAGCTACACCTTC. This chain joins TRBV6-6 and TRBJ1-2; 9 bases are a match to TRBD1. The CDR3 loop spans 14 amino acids. Per the germline V gene, CDR1 is MNHNY and CDR2 is SVGAGI (reference sequence). Germline trimming cut 5 bases from V and 9 bases from J; bases unmatched to any gene: 10.

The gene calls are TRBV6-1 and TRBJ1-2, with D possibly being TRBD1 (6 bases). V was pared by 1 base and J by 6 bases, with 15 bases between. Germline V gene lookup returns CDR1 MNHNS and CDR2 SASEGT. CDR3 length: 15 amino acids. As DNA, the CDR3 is TGTGCCAGCAGTGAAGTAGGGGGAGTGTGGAATGGCTACACCTTC. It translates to CASSEVGGVWNGYTF.